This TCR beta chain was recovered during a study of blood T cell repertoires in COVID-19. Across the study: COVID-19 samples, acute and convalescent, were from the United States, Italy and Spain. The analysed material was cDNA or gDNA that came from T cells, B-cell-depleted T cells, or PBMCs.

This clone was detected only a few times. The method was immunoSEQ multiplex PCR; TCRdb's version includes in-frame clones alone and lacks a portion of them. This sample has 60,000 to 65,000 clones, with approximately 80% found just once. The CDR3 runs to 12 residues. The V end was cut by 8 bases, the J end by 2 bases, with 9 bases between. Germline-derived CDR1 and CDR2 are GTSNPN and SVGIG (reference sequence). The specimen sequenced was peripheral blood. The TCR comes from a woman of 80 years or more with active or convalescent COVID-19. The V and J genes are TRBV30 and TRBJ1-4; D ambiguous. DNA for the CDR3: TGTGCCAGAGGAAGGACTAATGAAAAACTGTTTTTT. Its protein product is CARGRTNEKLFF.